A single sample is the source of the 18 T cell receptor beta chains below, sequenced in a study of T cells in localized non-small cell lung cancer. Profiling relied on immunoSEQ multiplex PCR, and the TCRdb table lists in-frame clones only, not all of them. This sample yields roughly 6,000 clones, of which over 80% are seen a single time; roughly 15% belongs to the top ten. The sequenced sample was peripheral blood, obtained before any cancer treatment. The receptors originated from a male donor aged 60 or over with stage I lung adenocarcinoma.

The CDR3 is CASSFRDRLHNQPQHF. The CDR3 DNA follows: TGTGCCAGCAGCTTTCGGGACAGGCTCCACAATCAGCCCCAGCATTTT. V is TRBV5-6 and J is TRBJ1-5, with 8 bases lining up with TRBD1. CDR3 length equals 16 residues. Trimming removed 2 bases from V and 3 bases from J; junction bases left unmatched: 7. In germline, CDR1 is SGHDT, CDR2 YYEEEE. Based on the CDR3 plus reference TRBV5-6 and TRBJ1-5, the full variable domain is DAGVTQSPTHLIKTRGQQVTLRCSPKSGHDTVSWYQQALGQGPQFIFQYYEEEERQRGNFPDRFSGHQFPNYSSELNVNALLLGDSALYLCASSFRDRLHNQPQHFGDGTRLSIL.

The V and J genes are TRBV4-1 and TRBJ2-5; D is uncertain. CDR3 length equals 14 residues. V dropped 6 bases and J dropped 2 bases, with 13 bases sitting between them. Germline CDR1 MGHRA, CDR2 YSYEKL. CDR3 loop: CASSRKGDQETQYF. The CDR3 coding sequence is TGCGCCAGCAGTCGGAAGGGCGATCAAGAGACCCAGTACTTC.

This sequence joins TRBV9 and TRBJ2-3; D could derive from TRBD1 or TRBD2 (6 bases each). Germline V gene sequence: CDR1 SGDLS, CDR2 YYNGEE. The ends were cut back, 0 bases at V and 3 bases at J, with 14 bases in the middle. This CDR3 has 16 residues. This CDR3 reads CASSVEGGGRTDTQYF. Written as DNA, the CDR3 is TGTGCCAGCAGCGTAGAAGGGGGAGGTAGGACAGATACGCAGTATTTT.

The chain is built from TRBV4-1 and TRBJ2-1; unclear D gene. CDR3 size: 16 residues. The ends were cut back, 1 base at V and 0 bases at J, with 10 bases in the middle. In germline, CDR1 is MGHRA, CDR2 YSYEKL. CDR3: CASSQGTSSSYNEQFF. Written as DNA, the CDR3 is TGCGCCAGCAGCCAAGGAACCTCGAGCTCCTACAATGAGCAGTTCTTC.

The gene calls are TRBV4-1 and TRBJ2-5; D unresolved. The germline V gene has CDR1 MGHRA and CDR2 YSYEKL. V was trimmed by 0 bases and J by 7 bases, leaving 9 bases between them. This CDR3 has 13 amino acids. The CDR3 bases are TGCGCCAGCAGCCAAGAAATAGGTGGGACCCAGTACTTC. Protein: CASSQEIGGTQYF.

This clone turned up a few times. V and J are TRBV4-1 and TRBJ2-1; either TRBD1 or TRBD2 may fit D (5 bases each). There are 13 residues in the CDR3. In germline, CDR1 is MGHRA, CDR2 YSYEKL. Trimming took off 0 bases at V and 9 bases at J, with 9 bases between the two ends. CDR3 protein: CASSQESGTEQFF. The CDR3 region has the DNA TGCGCCAGCAGCCAAGAATCAGGGACTGAGCAGTTCTTC.

The chain couples TRBV5-1 to TRBJ1-2; D perhaps matches TRBD1 (6 bases). The V and J ends lost 4 bases and 2 bases respectively, with 24 bases between them. CDR1 SGHRS and CDR2 YFSETQ come from the germline V gene. The CDR3 covers 18 residues. CDR3 protein: CASSPSDRRIVGNYGYTF. The CDR3, as DNA: TGCGCCAGCAGCCCCTCCGACAGGCGGATCGTTGGGAACTATGGCTACACCTTC.

Concerning this clone itself: The junction and the germline gene differ at one end; a read error may be behind it. The CDR3 coding sequence is TGTGCCAGCAGTTACGTAGGGGTGAACGCTGAAGCTTTCTTT. Amino acid sequence: CASSYVGVNAEAFF. This sequence joins TRBV6-5 and TRBJ1-1; a possible D gene is TRBD1 (5 bases). Germline V gives CDR1 MNHEY, CDR2 SVGAGI. The CDR3 sequence is 14 residues long.

The chain joins TRBV10-3 to TRBJ2-7; D might be TRBD2 (6 bases). Trimming cost V 4 bases and J 2 bases, with 12 bases left between them. The germline CDR1 and CDR2 sequences are ENHRY and SYGVKD. The CDR3 has 14 residues. CDR3 DNA sequence: TGTGCCATCAGTGGTGGAGGGGAAACCTACGAGCAGTACGTC. Protein: CAISGGGETYEQYV.

The CDR3 loop is CASSLNQRETQYF. Written as DNA, the CDR3 is TGTGCCAGCAGCTTAAACCAGCGGGAGACCCAGTACTTC. This chain links TRBV7-7 with TRBJ2-5; D possibly corresponds to TRBD2 (5 bases). The germline V and J ends were trimmed by 2 bases and 5 bases, with 9 bases remaining between them. The germline V gene has CDR1 SSHAT and CDR2 FNYEAQ (reference sequence). CDR3 length: 13 residues.

V usage is TRBV5-1 and J usage is TRBJ1-1; no definite D call. This CDR3 region has 13 residues. Trimming took off 4 bases at V and 8 bases at J, with 15 bases between the two ends. CDR1 and CDR2 (germline): SGHRS, YFSETQ. CDR3 region: CASSLMLSGEAFF. DNA of the CDR3: TGCGCCAGCAGCCTTATGCTCTCGGGCGAAGCTTTCTTT.

This clone turned up a few times. The chain combines TRBV5-1 with TRBJ2-5; D possibly matches TRBD1 or TRBD2 (6 bases each). The germline V gene has CDR1 SGHRS and CDR2 YFSETQ. This CDR3 has 14 amino acids. The germline V and J ends were trimmed by 4 bases and 5 bases, with 15 bases remaining between them. The CDR3: CASSHMGGMETQYF. CDR3 DNA: TGCGCCAGCAGCCACATGGGGGGCATGGAGACCCAGTACTTC.

The rearrangement joins TRBV5-5 to TRBJ1-5, with 8 bases aligning to TRBD1. Trimming cost V 3 bases and J 5 bases; bases outside gene matches: 7. CDR1 SGHKS and CDR2 YYEKEE come from the germline V gene (reference sequence). The length of the CDR3 is 15 residues. CDR3 region: CASSWMTGAHQPQHF. The CDR3 DNA reads as TGTGCCAGCAGCTGGATGACAGGGGCACATCAGCCCCAGCATTTT.

The J gene is TRBJ1-1, the V gene TRBV5-1; TRBD1 is a possible D gene (5 bases). Germline lookup yields CDR1 SGHRS and CDR2 YFSETQ. CDR3 length: 13 amino acids. V was trimmed by 4 bases and J by 4 bases, leaving 11 bases between them. The CDR3 DNA reads TGCGCCAGCAGCCAGGGCTCCTCCACTGAAGCTTTCTTT. Translation: CASSQGSSTEAFF.

V usage is TRBV5-1 and J usage is TRBJ2-2; a possible D gene is TRBD2 (5 bases). The CDR3 extends over 14 amino acids. CDR1 SGHRS and CDR2 YFSETQ come from the germline V gene. Trimming removed 0 bases at V and 6 bases at J, with 9 bases between. CDR3 amino acids: CASSLEERAGELFF. CDR3 coding DNA: TGCGCCAGCAGCTTGGAAGAGAGGGCCGGGGAGCTGTTTTTT.

V usage is TRBV19 and J usage is TRBJ2-6; D call uncertain. Germline CDR1 and CDR2: LNHDA and SQIVND (reference sequence). V was clipped by 7 bases and J by 1 base, with 8 bases between them. The CDR3 spans 14 residues. In DNA, the CDR3 is TGTGCCAGTAAGTTAGGGTCTGGGGCCAACGTCCTGACTTTC. Amino acid sequence: CASKLGSGANVLTF.

This rearrangement joins TRBV7-6 to TRBJ2-2; TRBD2 agrees at 8 bases. Per the germline V gene, CDR1 is SGHVS and CDR2 is FNYEAQ. J lost 0 bases, V lost 5 bases, and 2 bases had no gene match. The CDR3 loop spans 15 amino acids. The CDR3 DNA follows: TGTGCCAGCAGCGCTAGCGGGCCGAACACCGGGGAGCTGTTTTTT. The encoded protein is CASSASGPNTGELFF. The whole variable domain, remainder taken from reference TRBV7-6 and TRBJ2-2, is GAGVSQSPRYKVTKRGQDVALRCDPISGHVSLYWYRQALGQGPEFLTYFNYEAQQDKSGLPNDRFSAERPEGSISTLTIQRTEQRDSAMYRCASSASGPNTGELFFGEGSRLTVL.

This clone has only a few counts. The rearrangement uses TRBV7-2 and TRBJ1-2; D is possibly TRBD1 (5 bases). Trimming took 8 bases from V and 3 from J, leaving 16 bases between them. CDR1 is SGHTA, CDR2 FQGNSA, per germline. The CDR3 runs to 14 residues. Here the CDR3 reads CASRIGEGDYGYTF. Written as DNA, the CDR3 is TGTGCCAGCCGTATAGGGGAGGGCGACTATGGCTACACCTTC. Full variable domain (outside the CDR3, taken from reference TRBV7-2 and TRBJ1-2): GAGVSQSPSNKVTEKGKDVELRCDPISGHTALYWYRQSLGQGLEFLIYFQGNSAPDKSGLPSDRFSAERTGGSVSTLTIQRTQQEDSAVYLCASRIGEGDYGYTFGSGTRLTVV.